The clone carrying this TCR beta chain was counted many times. Its antigen is still unknown. This entry is derived from a study of identical twins. Study results and caveats: Instead of following the same donors, the conclusions were based on cross-sectional statistical analysis.

A universal primer site came from template switching; cDNA carried unique molecular identifiers. Each CDR3 protein is one row after TCRdb ran MiXCR on the 5' RACE reads. The profile shows a few hundred thousand distinct CDR3 sequences, more than 6.5% of them singletons. From germline, CDR1 is MNHEY and CDR2 SMNVEV (reference sequence). The CDR3 has 17 amino acids. V lost 5 bases, J lost 9 bases, and 17 bases stayed unmatched. These same records also appear under a second study, on yellow fever vaccine responses in identical twins.

This sequence originates from a woman aged 18-29 years in good health. The specimen was memory (CD45RO+) T cells sorted from blood. The V and J genes are TRBV27 and TRBJ2-1; TRBD2 aligns across 9 bases. CDR3 coding DNA: TGTGCCAGCAGTCAACCTTGGGGTAGCGGGGGACCGTCTGAGCAGTTCTTC. Translation: CASSQPWGSGGPSEQFF.